This section outlines one T cell receptor beta chain sequence together with its context. This CDR3 spans 13 amino acids. The V segment lost 6 bases and the J segment 10 bases; nucleotides outside the gene matches: 10. Germline CDR1 is MNHEY and CDR2 is SVGAGI. These data belong to a study of blood T cell repertoires in COVID-19. Background on the study: COVID-19 samples from acute and convalescent phases originated in the United States, Italy and Spain. The analysed material was cDNA or gDNA that came from T cells, B-cell-depleted T cells, or PBMCs.

In the original analysis: Nucleated cell number was recorded as an estimate derived from reference gene primer amplification. Using immunoSEQ multiplex PCR, the repertoire was profiled, and TCRdb retains in-frame clones only, with some absent. The V and J calls and clone size are taken from that table; D and trimming were inferred from the DNA. The data contain under 50,000 clones, 92% of them seen just once; the ten biggest clones take up 12%. This clonotype originated in a human donor in a cohort sampled during active COVID-19. Sequencing used peripheral blood. The genes are TRBV6-5 and TRBJ2-3, with 7 bases matching TRBD1. The CDR3 DNA follows: TGTGCCAGCAGGATAGGACAGGAAGTCCCGCAGTATTTT. Amino acid sequence: CASRIGQEVPQYF.